This T cell receptor beta chain was identified during a study of graft-versus-host responses after intestinal transplantation. Study findings and constraints: Allografts of patients with graft-donor T cell macrochimerism showed high graft-versus-host to host-versus-graft clone ratios. The highest levels of circulating GvH clones went along with early declines in HvG clones after transplant. Among recipient marrow samples, GvH clones were found; some appeared first in ileum or blood.

As for this clone: Its specificity is unknown.

Germline assignment: CDR1 SGHDT and CDR2 YYEEEE. Trimming removed 2 bases from V and 2 bases from J, with 16 bases in between. This CDR3 is 16 amino acids long. Clones were read by immunoSEQ multiplex PCR, and TCRdb kept only the in-frame ones, dropping some. The data show 96,000 or so clones, about 94% seen once. The V call is TRBV5-6, the J call TRBJ1-2; weak D call: TRBD1 (5 bases). The receptor was derived from a human donor who received an intestinal transplant. The material was unstimulated CD4+ T cells sorted from spleen or lymph node cells, obtained before intestinal transplant. The DNA for the CDR3 is TGTGCCAGCAGCTTTCGGTCAGGGAATAGAAACTATGGCTACACCTTC. Protein sequence: CASSFRSGNRNYGYTF.